This TCR beta chain was documented in a study of T cells expressing NK-cell markers. This CDR3 has 14 amino acids. CDR1 is MDHEN and CDR2 is SYDVKM in the germline V gene. TCRdb reprocessed the 5' RACE reads, with one entry per CDR3 protein and no DNA. In total, the table holds 300,000 to 450,000 distinct CDR3 sequences. Sequenced material: blood T cells: a sorted CD56 or NKG2C T cell subset, CD4+ or CD8+ T cells, or bulk PBMC T cells (not recorded which). The genes are TRBV28 and TRBJ1-1. The sequence was obtained from a man aged 18 to 70 in good health. The CDR3 protein is CASSFWGFDTEAFF.